The sequence of this T cell receptor beta chain was determined in a study of identical twins. Comments on this clonotype: One end of the junction does not line up with germline, which may come from a read error.

With template switching, a universal primer site was added, and the cDNA carried unique molecular identifiers. Via MiXCR, TCRdb re-called the 5' RACE reads, giving one row per CDR3 protein. This sample has 600,000 to 800,000 distinct CDR3 sequences, with roughly 20% found just once. These records were also assigned to another study, of T cells expressing NK-cell markers. From that paper: These same clonotypes (in a few donors) also led the CD3+CD56-NKG2C+ fraction.

This receptor was obtained from a woman younger than 35 in good health. The sequencing sample was made of PBMCs.

The CDR3 protein is CSASVGQDTETQYF. The CDR3 nucleotides are TGCAGTGCTAGTGTAGGACAGGACACAGAAACGCAGTATTTT. The rearrangement uses TRBV20-1 and TRBJ2-3; 7 nucleotides line up with TRBD1. The CDR3 runs 14 residues. Germline assignment: CDR1 DFQATT and CDR2 SNEGSKA (reference sequence).